This record concerns one TCR beta chain sequence. Only in-frame clones appear in the TCRdb table, and some are missing; sequencing was by immunoSEQ multiplex PCR. Altogether around 81,000 clones are present, around 80% being singletons, with the ten largest covering 2.5% to 3.5%. The sample originates from a study of neoadjuvant anti-PD-1 for oral cavity cancer. Study overall: Nivolumab at 3 mg/kg was mostly given biweekly, three to four doses, pre-surgery. Non-progressing patients received a fourth nivolumab dose near day 43, then surgery on days 50-56.

Losses at the gene ends were 4 bases for V and 6 bases for J; bases not matched to a gene: 6. The CDR3 spans 14 residues. Germline CDR1 and CDR2: GTSNPN and SVGIG (reference sequence). These oral cavity squamous cell carcinomas were HPV-negative and locally advanced. No culture or expansion preceded analysis of these blood cells. The clonotype was recovered from a person aged 40-85 years with oral cavity squamous cell carcinoma. The material was PBMCs, obtained before nivolumab (anti-PD-1) treatment. This rearrangement joins TRBV30 to TRBJ1-1, with 12 bases lining up with TRBD1. The DNA of the CDR3 is TGTGCCTGGAATATGGGACAGGGGGCTTCTGAAGCTTTCTTT. This gives the protein CAWNMGQGASEAFF.